Below, 7 T cell receptor beta chains from the same sample are listed, as sequenced in a study of OX40 agonist ivuxolimab in advanced cancers. Clones were sequenced by immunoSEQ multiplex PCR, and TCRdb holds only the in-frame ones, with some missing. The data contain 100,000 to 120,000 clones, about 91% of them singletons. The input for sequencing was CD4+ or CD8+ T cells sorted from blood, taken in a trial of the OX40 agonist ivuxolimab. The origin of the receptors is an adult with an advanced solid tumor such as melanoma, head and neck, liver or kidney cancer.

The chain carries TRBV30 and TRBJ2-1, with a weak D call TRBD1 (6 bases). The V and J ends lost 3 bases and 8 bases respectively, with 8 bases between them. Germline-derived CDR1 and CDR2 are GTSNPN and SVGIG (reference sequence). This CDR3 region has 11 residues. CDR3 region: CAWRGADEQFF. The DNA of the CDR3 is TGTGCCTGGAGGGGGGCCGATGAGCAGTTCTTC. Full variable domain (outside the CDR3, taken from reference TRBV30 and TRBJ2-1): SQTIHQWPATLVQPVGSPLSLECTVEGTSNPNLYWYRQAAGRGLQLLFYSVGIGQISSEVPQNLSASRPQDRQFILSSKKLLLSDSGFYLCAWRGADEQFFGPGTRLTVL.

V is TRBV5-1 and J is TRBJ1-3; D is ambiguous. The germline CDR1 and CDR2 sequences are SGHRS and YFSETQ. This CDR3 has 15 amino acids. The ends were cut back, 4 bases at V and 4 bases at J, with 15 bases in the middle. CDR3 nucleotide sequence: TGCGCCAGCAGCCTGGGTTGGTTGACGGGAAACACCATATATTTT. Protein: CASSLGWLTGNTIYF.

This clone was counted a single time. The V and J genes are TRBV5-4 and TRBJ2-3; D ambiguous. The V gene's germline CDR1 is SGHNT and CDR2 YYREEE (reference sequence). This CDR3 contains 15 residues. V shed 3 bases and J shed 0 bases, with 11 bases lying between them. CDR3 coding DNA: TGTGCCAGCAGCTCGAAGACGACTAGCACAGATACGCAGTATTTT. It encodes CASSSKTTSTDTQYF.

The J gene is TRBJ1-2, the V gene TRBV2, with D possibly TRBD1 on 5 matching bases. CDR3 length: 14 residues. Trimming stripped 5 bases from V and 2 bases from J, with 12 bases between. Germline V gene sequence: CDR1 SNHLY, CDR2 FYNNEI. Here the CDR3 reads CASSPRRDNYGYTF. The CDR3 coding sequence is TGTGCCAGCAGTCCACGCCGGGACAACTATGGCTACACCTTC.

The rearrangement uses TRBV29-1 and TRBJ2-6; D possibly corresponds to TRBD1 (5 bases). This CDR3 spans 15 amino acids. Trimming stripped 6 bases from V and 0 bases from J, with 12 bases between. The V gene's germline CDR1 is SQVTM and CDR2 ANQGSEA. Here the CDR3 reads CSVAQDGSGANVLTF. The CDR3 bases are TGCAGCGTCGCACAGGACGGCTCTGGGGCCAACGTCCTGACTTTC.

The chain recombines TRBV6-6 with TRBJ2-7, with D unresolved. CDR1 is MNHNY, CDR2 SVGAGI, per germline (reference sequence). This CDR3 has 12 residues. V lost 5 bases and J 2 bases, leaving 7 bases between the germline ends. CDR3 region: CASSLRTYEQYF. The CDR3 coding sequence is TGTGCCAGCAGTCTCCGGACCTACGAGCAGTACTTC.

The chain combines TRBV7-8 with TRBJ2-3; 7 bases agree with TRBD1. The CDR3 covers 12 residues. Germline V gene data show CDR1 as SGHVS and CDR2 as FQNEAQ. V lost 5 bases to trimming and J lost 6 bases; unmatched junction nucleotides: 2. The CDR3 region is CASSPRGDTQYF. CDR3 DNA: TGTGCCAGCAGCCCCAGGGGGGATACGCAGTATTTT.